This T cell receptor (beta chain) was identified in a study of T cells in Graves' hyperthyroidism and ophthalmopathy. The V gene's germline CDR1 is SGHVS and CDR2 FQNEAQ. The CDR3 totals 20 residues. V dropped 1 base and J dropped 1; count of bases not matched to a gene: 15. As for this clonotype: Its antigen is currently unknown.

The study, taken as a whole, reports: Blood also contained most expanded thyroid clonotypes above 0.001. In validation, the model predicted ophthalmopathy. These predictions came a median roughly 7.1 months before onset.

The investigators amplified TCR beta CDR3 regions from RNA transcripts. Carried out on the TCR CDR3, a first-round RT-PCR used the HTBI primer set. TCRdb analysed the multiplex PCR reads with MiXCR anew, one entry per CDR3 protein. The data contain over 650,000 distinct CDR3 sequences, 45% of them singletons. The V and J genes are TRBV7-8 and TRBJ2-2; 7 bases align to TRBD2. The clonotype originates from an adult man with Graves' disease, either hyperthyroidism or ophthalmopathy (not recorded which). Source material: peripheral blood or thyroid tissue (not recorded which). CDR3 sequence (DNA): TGTGCCAGCAGCTTAGTGAGGGTTGTGGTAGCGGGCCTGAACACCGGGGAGCTGTTTTTT. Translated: CASSLVRVVVAGLNTGELFF.